The 17 T cell receptor beta chains below all came from one sample that was sequenced in a study of blood T cell repertoires in COVID-19. Assay: immunoSEQ multiplex PCR; the TCRdb copy retains only in-frame clones and omits some. The sample includes roughly 250,000 clones, nearly 85% seen only once; the top ten take around 7.8%. The sample taken for sequencing was peripheral blood. Receptors were obtained from a human donor in a cohort sampled during active COVID-19.

CDR3 loop: CASSSAGQGFYEQYF. Here the CDR3 DNA reads TGTGCCAGCAGTTCCGCGGGACAGGGCTTCTACGAGCAGTACTTC. The chain combines TRBV6-2 or TRBV6-3 with TRBJ2-7; 9 bases align to TRBD1. Trimming cost V 4 bases and J 3 bases; bases outside gene matches: 7. From germline, CDR1 is MNHEY and CDR2 SVGEGT. This CDR3 comprises 15 residues.

DNA of the CDR3: TGCGCCAGCAGCTTAGGACAGGGAGCCTACAATGAGCAGTTCTTC. Its protein product is CASSLGQGAYNEQFF. The chain has TRBV5-1 and TRBJ2-1; 8 bases line up with TRBD1. V shed 2 bases, J shed 2 bases, and the junction held 3 bases outside the gene matches. CDR1 SGHRS and CDR2 YFSETQ come from the germline V gene. This CDR3 is built from 15 residues. Supplemented by reference TRBV5-1 and TRBJ2-1, the full variable domain reads KAGVTQTPRYLIKTRGQQVTLSCSPISGHRSVSWYQQTPGQGLQFLFEYFSETQRNKGNFPGRFSGRQFSNSRSEMNVSTLELGDSALYLCASSLGQGAYNEQFFGPGTRLTVL.

This sequence joins TRBV3-1 (or the pseudogene TRBV3-2) and TRBJ2-3; D is ambiguous. CDR1 LGHDT and CDR2 YNNKEL come from the germline V gene (reference sequence). The CDR3 extends over 12 amino acids. V gave up 1 base and J gave up 5 bases, with 4 bases separating them. DNA of the CDR3: TGTGCCAGCAGCCAAGTTAGAGATACGCAGTATTTT. Translation gives CASSQVRDTQYF.

The chain uses TRBV2 and TRBJ1-5; D is undetermined. V was pared by 5 bases and J by 1 base, with 12 bases between. Germline V gene data show CDR1 as SNHLY and CDR2 as FYNNEI. CDR3 length: 15 amino acids. The CDR3 is CASSLDWQSNQPQHF. CDR3 nucleotides: TGTGCCAGCAGTTTGGACTGGCAGAGCAATCAGCCCCAGCATTTT.

This clone was observed once. The chain recombines TRBV24-1 with TRBJ2-1; TRBD2 agrees at 9 bases. The CDR3 loop spans 15 amino acids. V dropped 4 bases and J dropped 7; count of bases not matched to a gene: 7. Looked up from germline, CDR1 is KGHDR and CDR2 is SFDVKD. As DNA, the CDR3 is TGTGCCACCAGTGACCTTAGCGGGGGTGGGAATGAGCAGTTCTTC. It translates to CATSDLSGGGNEQFF.

This chain joins TRBV7-2 and TRBJ2-7; the match to TRBD1 covers 7 bases. J gave up 5 bases and V 5 bases, and 6 bases lay outside the gene matches. The germline V gene has CDR1 SGHTA and CDR2 FQGNSA. CDR3 size: 13 residues. Here the CDR3 reads CASSRDRVNEQYF. The CDR3 DNA reads as TGTGCCAGCAGCCGAGACAGGGTTAACGAGCAGTACTTC.

This clone was seen a single time. This sequence joins TRBV10-1 and TRBJ1-1; D call uncertain. The CDR3 runs to 14 residues. Between the trimmed V and J ends, which lost 6 bases and 2 bases, there was a span of 13 bases. Germline V lookup: CDR1 WNHNN, CDR2 SYGVQD (reference sequence). CDR3 DNA sequence: TGCGCCAGCAGGCCGACCCGTAGCAACACTGAAGCTTTCTTT. Its protein is CASRPTRSNTEAFF.

This chain connects TRBV5-1 to TRBJ2-2; 9 bases are shared with TRBD2. The junction had 13 bases not matched to a gene; V was cut back by 4 bases and J by 3 bases. Germline assignment: CDR1 SGHRS and CDR2 YFSETQ. The CDR3 length is 18 residues. Here the CDR3 reads CASSRKNSGGLHTGELFF. DNA of the CDR3: TGCGCCAGCAGCCGCAAGAATAGCGGGGGTCTCCACACCGGGGAGCTGTTTTTT.

The V gene is TRBV7-2, the J gene TRBJ2-2; D is unresolved. Germline V gene sequence: CDR1 SGHTA, CDR2 FQGNSA. The CDR3 length is 16 residues. V gave up 5 bases and J gave up 1 base, with 14 bases separating them. The CDR3 bases are TGTGCCAGCAGCCATTTCTCGGCGGAGAACACCGGGGAGCTGTTTTTT. Residues: CASSHFSAENTGELFF.

The chain uses TRBV6-5 and TRBJ2-7; the D gene is possibly TRBD2 (5 bases). This CDR3 has 11 amino acids. The V and J ends lost 6 bases and 7 bases respectively, with 10 bases between them. Germline loops: CDR1 MNHEY, CDR2 SVGAGI. CDR3 in amino acids: CASSSGGEQYF. In DNA, the CDR3 is TGTGCCAGCAGCTCCGGCGGGGAGCAGTACTTC.

The chain links TRBV10-1 to TRBJ2-1; D is ambiguous. CDR3 size: 14 residues. V lost 8 bases and J 2 bases, leaving 13 bases between the germline ends. Germline CDR1 is WNHNN and CDR2 is SYGVQD (reference sequence). The CDR3 sequence is CASSYGDPYNEQFF. DNA for the CDR3: TGCGCCAGCTCCTACGGAGACCCCTACAATGAGCAGTTCTTC.

This chain's CDR3 is CASNPLGTRGLAGELFF. The DNA of the CDR3 is TGTGCCAGCAACCCCCTGGGGACAAGGGGATTAGCCGGGGAGCTGTTTTTT. V gene TRBV28 combines with J gene TRBJ2-2; tentatively, D is TRBD1 (6 bases). This CDR3 spans 17 amino acids. Per germline, CDR1 MDHEN and CDR2 SYDVKM. With 7 bases removed from V and 6 bases from J, the gap between germline ends came to 24 bases.

This sequence joins TRBV6-1 and TRBJ1-2, with unresolved D. Trimming removed 0 bases at V and 8 bases at J, with 7 bases between. Germline lookup yields CDR1 MNHNS and CDR2 SASEGT. This CDR3 is 12 amino acids long. Here the CDR3 reads CASSEASTGYTF. In DNA form, the CDR3 reads TGTGCCAGCAGTGAAGCCTCTACCGGCTACACCTTC.

In its sample, this clone was seen a few times. This chain links TRBV7-2 with TRBJ1-2, with 8 bases lining up with TRBD1. The germline CDR1 and CDR2 sequences are SGHTA and FQGNSA. J lost 1 base, V lost 6 bases, and 7 bases had no gene match. The CDR3 totals 15 residues. The CDR3 DNA follows: TGTGCCAGCAGAGCCACAGGGGGGTTTAACTATGGCTACACCTTC. Protein: CASRATGGFNYGYTF.

The J gene is TRBJ2-3, the V gene TRBV9, with 14 bases matching TRBD2. CDR3 length: 17 amino acids. V shed 0 bases and J 5 bases; nucleotides not matched to a gene: 5. Germline-derived CDR1 and CDR2 are SGDLS and YYNGEE. CDR3: CASSVVKGLAGEDTQYF. The CDR3 coding sequence is TGTGCCAGCAGCGTAGTTAAGGGACTAGCGGGAGAAGATACGCAGTATTTT.

V usage is TRBV5-1 and J usage is TRBJ2-3; the match to TRBD2 covers 9 bases. CDR3 size: 17 residues. Trimming removed 4 bases from V and 5 bases from J; junction bases left unmatched: 14. CDR1 is SGHRS, CDR2 YFSETQ, per germline. The CDR3: CASSVARLSGGLDTQYF. As DNA, the CDR3 is TGCGCCAGCAGCGTAGCCCGGCTGAGCGGGGGGTTAGATACGCAGTATTTT.

V gene TRBV18 combines with J gene TRBJ1-2; D gene unclear. CDR3 length: 13 amino acids. CDR1 and CDR2 (germline): KGHSH, LQKENI. V lost 4 bases, J lost 8 bases, and 14 bases lay in between. For the CDR3, the DNA is TGTGCCAGCTCACAAGGAGGAGGCTTGGGCTACACCTTC. The encoded protein is CASSQGGGLGYTF. The variable domain in full, completed from reference TRBV18 and TRBJ1-2, reads NAGVMQNPRHLVRRRGQEARLRCSPMKGHSHVYWYRQLPEEGLKFMVYLQKENIIDESGMPKERFSAEFPKEGPSILRIQQVVRGDSAAYFCASSQGGGLGYTFGSGTRLTVV.